Each of the 21 T cell receptor beta chains below was sequenced from the same sample in a study of radiation and T cells in renal cell carcinoma. Sequenced by immunoSEQ multiplex PCR; TCRdb stores in-frame clones only, minus some. The top ten hold 6% of the sample, which has some 81,000 clones, 80% to 90% seen once. The sample's time point: blood 4 weeks post-SBRT, at nephrectomy. The treatment here: 15 Gy SBRT to primary tumor, nephrectomy 4 weeks later. Specimen: blood, collected from a patient whose treatment included radiotherapy and nephrectomy. The source of these receptors is a woman in her 70s with renal cell carcinoma.

This clone was seen just once. The rearrangement joins TRBV6-6 to TRBJ1-5; maybe TRBD1 (5 bases). Trimming removed 6 bases at V and 3 bases at J, with 15 bases between. Germline V CDR1 and CDR2: MNHNY, SVGAGI (reference sequence). The CDR3 extends over 15 amino acids. The DNA for the CDR3 is TGTGCCAGCAGGAATGACAGAGACCCCAATCAGCCCCAGCATTTT. Translation gives CASRNDRDPNQPQHF.

The rearrangement links TRBV19 to TRBJ2-3, with 8 bases identical to TRBD1. Trimming took 3 bases from V and 3 from J; bases not matched to a gene: 8. Germline V CDR1 and CDR2: LNHDA, SQIVND (reference sequence). The CDR3 extends over 16 amino acids. The CDR3 loop reads CASSMRQGASTDTQYF. The CDR3 nucleotides are TGTGCCAGTAGTATGAGGCAGGGGGCGTCGACAGATACGCAGTATTTT.

The gene calls are TRBV9 and TRBJ2-5; a weak D match, TRBD2 (5 bases). Germline V lookup: CDR1 SGDLS, CDR2 YYNGEE. The CDR3 has 15 amino acids. V was cut by 1 base and J by 5 bases, with 15 bases left in between. The CDR3 nucleotides read TGTGCCAGCAGCGTACAAGACGGGGTGACGGAGACCCAGTACTTC. This gives the protein CASSVQDGVTETQYF.

This clone was seen more than once but under ten times. The rearrangement uses TRBV6-5 and TRBJ1-1; a possible D gene is TRBD1 (5 bases). Germline V gene sequence: CDR1 MNHEY, CDR2 SVGAGI. With 8 bases removed from V and 7 bases from J, the gap between germline ends came to 17 bases. CDR3 length: 13 amino acids. In DNA form, the CDR3 reads TGTGCCAGCGTAAAGGGACTTCCCTATGAAGCTTTCTTT. It translates to CASVKGLPYEAFF.

The chain couples TRBV6-4 to TRBJ2-4; TRBD2 aligns across 8 bases. Trimming took 3 bases from V and 0 from J; bases not matched to a gene: 16. In germline, CDR1 is MRHNA, CDR2 SNTAGT. The CDR3 sequence is 20 residues long. The CDR3 loop is CASSEGLAGPPREAKNIQYF. The CDR3 bases are TGTGCCAGCAGTGAAGGCCTAGCGGGTCCCCCCCGGGAAGCCAAAAACATTCAGTACTTC.

This chain joins TRBV5-6 and TRBJ1-2; no definite D call. This CDR3 has 14 amino acids. V was cut by 0 bases and J by 3 bases, with 9 bases left in between. CDR1 and CDR2 (germline): SGHDT, YYEEEE. The CDR3: CASSLGPGYYGYTF. The CDR3 DNA is TGTGCCAGCAGCTTGGGGCCGGGATACTATGGCTACACCTTC.

This chain uses TRBV5-4 with TRBJ2-7, with D uncertain. The V end was cut by 4 bases, the J end by 7 bases, with 12 bases between. Germline CDR1 reads SGHNT; CDR2 reads YYREEE (reference sequence). CDR3 length equals 12 residues. The CDR3 bases are TGTGCCAGCAGCCCGGACCGTCGGGAGCAGTACTTC. Its translation is CASSPDRREQYF.

The gene calls are TRBV7-6 and TRBJ2-1, with D maybe TRBD2 (7 bases). The CDR3 extends over 15 amino acids. The V end was cut by 0 bases, the J end by 9 bases, with 15 bases between. The germline CDR1 and CDR2 sequences are SGHVS and FNYEAQ. The CDR3 coding sequence is TGTGCCAGCAGCTTAGCGGGGGGGCCGTCGGGTGAGCAGTTCTTC. The encoded protein is CASSLAGGPSGEQFF.

The V and J genes are TRBV28 and TRBJ1-4; the match to TRBD1 covers 8 bases. The length of the CDR3 is 15 residues. J gave up 4 bases and V 6 bases, and 7 bases lay outside the gene matches. CDR1 is MDHEN, CDR2 SYDVKM, per germline. The CDR3 reads CASRPQGAINEKLFF. The CDR3 region has the DNA TGTGCCAGCAGACCCCAGGGGGCCATTAATGAAAAACTGTTTTTT.

The chain uses TRBV10-3 and TRBJ2-2, with TRBD1 matching over 8 bases. The CDR3 has 14 residues. Germline-derived CDR1 and CDR2 are ENHRY and SYGVKD. V lost 11 bases to trimming and J lost 3 bases; unmatched junction nucleotides: 8. The CDR3 is CASSDRGDTGELFF. DNA of the CDR3: TGTGCCTCCTCCGACAGGGGAGACACCGGGGAGCTGTTTTTT.

This clone was picked up a small number of times. This chain links TRBV5-6 with TRBJ1-1; no clear D gene. The CDR3 runs to 14 residues. V lost 2 bases and J 5 bases, leaving 13 bases between the germline ends. Germline CDR1 and CDR2: SGHDT and YYEEEE. Here the CDR3 DNA reads TGTGCCAGCAGCTTTCTTGGGGTCGATACTGAAGCTTTCTTT. It specifies CASSFLGVDTEAFF.

CDR3 nucleotide sequence: TGTGCCAGCAGCTTAGATGGTGGGAAGGGCACTGAAGCTTTCTTT. Translated, it gives CASSLDGGKGTEAFF. The V gene is TRBV11-2, the J gene TRBJ1-1; D call uncertain. V was pared by 0 bases and J by 4 bases, with 12 bases between. Germline V gene sequence: CDR1 SGHAT, CDR2 FQNNGV. There are 15 residues in the CDR3.

The V gene is TRBV28, the J gene TRBJ2-1, with 14 positions matching TRBD2. In germline, CDR1 is MDHEN, CDR2 SYDVKM. The CDR3 loop spans 16 amino acids. The J segment lost 8 bases and the V segment lost 9 bases, leaving 12 bases of the junction unmatched. The CDR3 DNA sequence: TGTGCCAGTCCTCGACTAGCGGGGGGGTGGATTGATGAGCAGTTCTTC. Its protein is CASPRLAGGWIDEQFF.

Here the CDR3 reads CASRYQGGYDTEAFF. CDR3 nucleotide sequence: TGTGCCAGCAGGTACCAAGGGGGCTACGACACTGAAGCTTTCTTT. The chain carries TRBV28 and TRBJ1-1, with 7 positions matching TRBD1. The CDR3 spans 15 residues. The ends lost 6 bases at V and 3 bases at J; junction bases unmatched: 10. Germline values: CDR1 MDHEN, CDR2 SYDVKM. The full variable domain, with the rest looked up from reference TRBV28 and TRBJ1-1, is DVKVTQSSRYLVKRTGEKVFLECVQDMDHENMFWYRQDPGLGLRLIYFSYDVKMKEKGDIPEGYSVSREKKERFSLILESASTNQTSMYLCASRYQGGYDTEAFFGQGTRLTVV.

This chain joins TRBV27 and TRBJ1-2; D not certain. This CDR3 region has 14 residues. The V end lost 10 bases, the J end lost 0 bases, and 15 bases lay between the germline ends. Germline V lookup: CDR1 MNHEY, CDR2 SMNVEV (reference sequence). The CDR3 sequence is CATQRDQTNYGYTF. The CDR3 nucleotides are TGTGCCACCCAACGTGATCAGACTAACTATGGCTACACCTTC.

The CDR3 sequence: CASSPEVYYGYTF. CDR3 nucleotides: TGCGCCAGCAGCCCCGAGGTGTACTATGGCTACACCTTC. This sequence joins TRBV4-3 and TRBJ1-2; D is undetermined. The V gene lost 4 bases and the J gene lost 3 bases, with 9 bases spanning the gap. This CDR3 has 13 amino acids. CDR1 and CDR2 from the germline V gene are LGHNA and YSLEER.

The chain combines TRBV5-6 with TRBJ2-7; no firm D call. The CDR3 sequence is 11 residues long. The V end was cut by 4 bases, the J end by 3 bases, with 5 bases between. Germline CDR1 reads SGHDT; CDR2 reads YYEEEE. For the CDR3, the DNA is TGTGCCAGCAGCCTTAACTACGAGCAGTACTTC. Protein product: CASSLNYEQYF.

The rearrangement links TRBV6-1 to TRBJ2-4, with 9 bases identical to TRBD1. This CDR3 comprises 14 residues. In germline, CDR1 is MNHNS, CDR2 SASEGT. V gave up 4 bases and J gave up 9 bases; unmatched junction bases: 7. This chain's CDR3 is CASSGGQGGSIQYF. The CDR3 DNA is TGTGCCAGCAGTGGGGGACAGGGTGGAAGCATTCAGTACTTC.

This chain joins TRBV5-6 and TRBJ2-3; TRBD1 matches 7 bases. V lost 4 bases, J lost 7 bases, and 6 bases stayed unmatched. Germline V gives CDR1 SGHDT, CDR2 YYEEEE. The CDR3 loop spans 13 amino acids. This chain's CDR3 is CASSPGTVHTQYF. CDR3 DNA: TGTGCCAGCAGCCCCGGGACAGTACATACGCAGTATTTT.

V usage is TRBV4-2 and J usage is TRBJ1-3; no clear D. V was trimmed by 2 bases and J by 0 bases, leaving 8 bases between them. CDR1 and CDR2 (germline): LGHNA, YNFKEQ. The CDR3 covers 15 residues. CDR3 DNA: TGTGCCAGCAGCCAAACGCAGAGCTCTGGAAACACCATATATTTT. The encoded protein is CASSQTQSSGNTIYF.

The rearrangement links TRBV6-5 to TRBJ1-5; possible D gene TRBD1, 5 bases. Germline V lookup: CDR1 MNHEY, CDR2 SVGAGI. This CDR3 is built from 13 residues. Trimming pared 5 bases from V and 7 bases from J, leaving 12 bases between. In DNA, the CDR3 is TGTGCCAGCAGTCCCCAGGGTTCCCAGCCCCAGCATTTT. As protein: CASSPQGSQPQHF.